These T cell receptor beta chains were read from a single sample in a study of blood T cell repertoires in COVID-19. This table comes from immunoSEQ multiplex PCR, and its TCRdb copy is limited to in-frame clones, with some not included. The sample includes 150,000 to 200,000 clones, about nine tenths seen only once; the top ten take nearly 0.55%. Sequencing was carried out using peripheral blood. These receptors were collected from a man aged 45-65 years with acute or convalescent COVID-19. CDR3s include the opening cysteine and the closing phenylalanine or tryptophan. A D gene is named only where the DNA matches it firmly. Expanded clones get a size class; other rows say once, few or many, or leave the size out.

J gene	D gene	V gene	clone size	CDR3 DNA	CDR3 protein
TRBJ2-1	TRBD2	TRBV29-1	-	TGCAGCGTTGTGTCCCCCAGCGGGAGAATCTACAATGAGCAGTTCTTC	CSVVSPSGRIYNEQFF
TRBJ1-2	TRBD1	TRBV5-1	-	TGCGCCAGCAGCGTGGGACAGGGGGACTATGGCTACACCTTC	CASSVGQGDYGYTF
TRBJ1-1	TRBD1	TRBV7-9	-	TGTGCCAGCAGTTTCCAGGGGGAGGCTGAAGCTTTCTTT	CASSFQGEAEAFF
TRBJ2-1	-	TRBV4-2	-	TGTGCCAGCAGCCAACTCCCGGGAGAGCGCAATGAGCAGTTCTTC	CASSQLPGERNEQFF
TRBJ2-7	-	TRBV28	-	TGTGCCAGCAGTTTTGGGCCCGGTACCTACGAGCAGTACTTC	CASSFGPGTYEQYF
TRBJ2-3	-	TRBV11-3	-	TGTGCCAGCAGCTTGACCGGGGTCACAGATACGCAGTATTTT	CASSLTGVTDTQYF
TRBJ1-1	-	TRBV12-5	-	TGTGCTAGTGGAGCCCCAGGGACTGAAGCTTTCTTT	CASGAPGTEAFF
TRBJ2-1	TRBD2	TRBV6-5	-	TGTGCCAGCAGTTACTCTGGGGGGGTCTACAATGAGCAGTTCTTC	CASSYSGGVYNEQFF
TRBJ1-2	-	TRBV12-3/TRBV12-4	few	TGTGCCAGCGCTAAGACAGGCGGCTACACCTTC	CASAKTGGYTF
TRBJ2-5	TRBD1	TRBV28	-	TGTGCCAGCAGTTTTGGGACAGGGGATTTGGAGACCCAGTACTTC	CASSFGTGDLETQYF
TRBJ1-1	TRBD1	TRBV6-5	-	TGTGCCAGCAGTTCGTACAGGGGAGAGACTGAAGCTTTCTTT	CASSSYRGETEAFF